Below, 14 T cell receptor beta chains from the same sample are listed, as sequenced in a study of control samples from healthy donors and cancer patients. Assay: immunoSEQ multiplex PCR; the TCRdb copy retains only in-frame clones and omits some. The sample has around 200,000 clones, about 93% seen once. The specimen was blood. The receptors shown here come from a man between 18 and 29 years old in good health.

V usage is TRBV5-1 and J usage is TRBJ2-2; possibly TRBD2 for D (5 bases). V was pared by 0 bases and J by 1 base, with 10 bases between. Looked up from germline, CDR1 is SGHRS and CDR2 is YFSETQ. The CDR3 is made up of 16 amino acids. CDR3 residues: CASSLAVAKNTGELFF. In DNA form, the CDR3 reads TGCGCCAGCAGCTTGGCGGTAGCGAAGAACACCGGGGAGCTGTTTTTT.

The CDR3 loop is CASREQNYEQYF. The CDR3 bases are TGTGCCAGCAGAGAACAGAATTACGAGCAGTACTTC. V usage is TRBV2 and J usage is TRBJ2-7, with D unclear. Trimming left V 6 bases short and J 4 bases short, with 10 bases between. CDR1 and CDR2 from the germline V gene are SNHLY and FYNNEI. The CDR3 consists of 12 residues.

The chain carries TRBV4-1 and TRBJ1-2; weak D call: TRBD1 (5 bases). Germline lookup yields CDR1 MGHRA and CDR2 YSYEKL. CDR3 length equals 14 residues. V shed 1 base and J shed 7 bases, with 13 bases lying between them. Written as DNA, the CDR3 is TGCGCCAGCAGCCAAGTGACAGCCCCTGCTGGCTACACCTTC. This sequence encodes CASSQVTAPAGYTF.

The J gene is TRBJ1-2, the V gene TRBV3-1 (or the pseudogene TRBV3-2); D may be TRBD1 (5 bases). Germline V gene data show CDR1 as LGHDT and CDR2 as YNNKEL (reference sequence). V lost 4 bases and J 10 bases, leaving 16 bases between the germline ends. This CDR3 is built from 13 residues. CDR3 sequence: CASSLGLGGTYTF. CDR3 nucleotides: TGTGCCAGCAGCCTAGGGTTAGGAGGGACCTACACCTTC.

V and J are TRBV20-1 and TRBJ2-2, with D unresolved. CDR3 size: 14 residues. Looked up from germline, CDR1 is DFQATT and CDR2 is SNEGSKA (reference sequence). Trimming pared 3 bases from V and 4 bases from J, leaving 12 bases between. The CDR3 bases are TGCAGTGCTAGTCTAGGCAGCGCCACCGGGGAGCTGTTTTTT. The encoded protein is CSASLGSATGELFF.

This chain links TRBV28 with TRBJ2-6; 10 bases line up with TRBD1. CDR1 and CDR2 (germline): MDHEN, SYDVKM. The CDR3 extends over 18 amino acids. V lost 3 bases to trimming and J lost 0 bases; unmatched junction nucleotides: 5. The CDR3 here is CASSFGTGANSGANVLTF. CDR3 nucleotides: TGTGCCAGCAGTTTCGGGACAGGGGCTAACTCTGGGGCCAACGTCCTGACTTTC.

The CDR3 is CASSTPGRVPGGYTF. Written as DNA, the CDR3 is TGTGCCAGCAGCACCCCCGGGAGGGTACCAGGCGGCTACACCTTC. This chain connects TRBV9 to TRBJ1-2, with D hard to call. V was pared by 4 bases and J by 8 bases, with 21 bases between. The CDR3 is 15 amino acids. Germline loops: CDR1 SGDLS, CDR2 YYNGEE.

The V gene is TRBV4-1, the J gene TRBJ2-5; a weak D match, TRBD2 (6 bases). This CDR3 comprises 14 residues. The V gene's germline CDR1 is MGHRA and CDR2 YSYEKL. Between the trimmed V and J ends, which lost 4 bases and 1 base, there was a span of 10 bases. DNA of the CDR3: TGCGCCAGCAGCCCGGGACTGCTCCAAGAGACCCAGTACTTC. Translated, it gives CASSPGLLQETQYF.

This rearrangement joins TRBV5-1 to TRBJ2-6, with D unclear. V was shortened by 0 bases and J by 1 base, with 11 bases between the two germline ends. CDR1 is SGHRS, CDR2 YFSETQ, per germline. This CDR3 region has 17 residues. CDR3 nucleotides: TGCGCCAGCAGCTTGGCCAGTCCTATGTCTGGGGCCAACGTCCTGACTTTC. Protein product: CASSLASPMSGANVLTF. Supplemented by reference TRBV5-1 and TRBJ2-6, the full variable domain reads KAGVTQTPRYLIKTRGQQVTLSCSPISGHRSVSWYQQTPGQGLQFLFEYFSETQRNKGNFPGRFSGRQFSNSRSEMNVSTLELGDSALYLCASSLASPMSGANVLTFGAGSRLTVL.

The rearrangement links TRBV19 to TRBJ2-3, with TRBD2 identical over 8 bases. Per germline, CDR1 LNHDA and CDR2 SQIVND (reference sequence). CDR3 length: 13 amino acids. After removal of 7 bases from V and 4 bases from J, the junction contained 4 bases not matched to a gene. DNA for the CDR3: TGTGCCAGTAACTCGGGAGGGGCAGATACGCAGTATTTT. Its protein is CASNSGGADTQYF.

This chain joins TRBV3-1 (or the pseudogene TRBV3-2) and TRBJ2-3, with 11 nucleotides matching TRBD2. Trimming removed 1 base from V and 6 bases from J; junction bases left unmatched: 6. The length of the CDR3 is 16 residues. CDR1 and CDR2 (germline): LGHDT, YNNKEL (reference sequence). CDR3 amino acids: CASSQVVAGGRDTQYF. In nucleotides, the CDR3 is TGTGCCAGCAGCCAAGTCGTAGCGGGGGGGAGGGATACGCAGTATTTT.

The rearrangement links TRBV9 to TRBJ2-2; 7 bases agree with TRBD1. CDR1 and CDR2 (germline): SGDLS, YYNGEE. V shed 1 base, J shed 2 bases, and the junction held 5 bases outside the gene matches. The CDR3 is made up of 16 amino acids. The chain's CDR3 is CASSVTGQANTGELFF. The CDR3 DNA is TGTGCCAGCAGCGTAACTGGACAGGCTAACACCGGGGAGCTGTTTTTT.

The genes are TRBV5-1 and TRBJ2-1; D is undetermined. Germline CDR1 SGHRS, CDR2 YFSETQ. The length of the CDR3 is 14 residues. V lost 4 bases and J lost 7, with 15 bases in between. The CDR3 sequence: CASSPTEAANEQFF. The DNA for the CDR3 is TGCGCCAGCAGCCCAACAGAGGCCGCAAATGAGCAGTTCTTC.

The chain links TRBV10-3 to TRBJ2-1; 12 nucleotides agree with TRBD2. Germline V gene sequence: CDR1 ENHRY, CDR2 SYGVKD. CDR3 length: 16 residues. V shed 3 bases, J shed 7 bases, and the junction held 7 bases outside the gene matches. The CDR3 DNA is TGTGCCATCAGTGAACTAGCGGGGGGAATTGATAATGAGCAGTTCTTC. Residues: CAISELAGGIDNEQFF.